These T cell receptor beta chains were read from a single sample in a study of shared clonotypes between healthy human individuals. TCRdb keeps only in-frame clones here, not all; method: immunoSEQ multiplex PCR. The data show 1,500,000 or so clones, just under 99% seen once. The specimen was naive CD4+ T cells sorted from blood. The receptors shown here come from a man in his thirties or forties in good health. CDR3s leave out the opening cysteine and the closing phenylalanine or tryptophan.

V	J	CDR3
TRBV7-9	TRBJ2-6	ASSLRTGISGANVLT
TRBV2	TRBJ2-1	ASIDTTPYNEQF
TRBV14	TRBJ2-1	ASSPLDSYNEQF
TRBV7-9	TRBJ1-1	ASSLGQGGAEAF
TRBV5-1	TRBJ2-1	ASSLALAGGPQGQF
TRBV2	TRBJ1-1	ASTSTGTVVTEAF
TRBV15	TRBJ2-1	ATSRAFRTGYNEQF
TRBV5-1	TRBJ2-7	ASSPGTSGVGEQY
TRBV18	TRBJ1-3	ASSATGQGTNTIY
TRBV25-1	TRBJ1-4	ASSYRGLNNEKLF
TRBV7-6	TRBJ2-3	ASQRRGGEDTQY
TRBV7-9	TRBJ2-5	ASSLLAGFRETQY
TRBV28	TRBJ2-7	ASSVGYEQY
TRBV5-1	TRBJ2-7	ASSLIAVSYEQY
TRBV10-3	TRBJ2-2	AITPGGGELF
TRBV29-1	TRBJ1-2	SVEGAAVRGYT
TRBV5-6	TRBJ2-7	ASSLEREFAYEQY
TRBV6-5	TRBJ1-2	ASSRTGSYYGYT
TRBV27	TRBJ2-7	ASSLSGYEQY
TRBV27	TRBJ1-5	ASRRLQGAWEPQH
TRBV14	TRBJ2-1	ASSQPGLPSNEQF
TRBV20-1	TRBJ2-1	SEGQGHEQF
TRBV6-1	TRBJ1-5	ASSEQGWYGNQPQH
TRBV6-5	TRBJ2-7	ASSSAYEQY
TRBV7-9	TRBJ1-1	ASSWGQMNTEAF
TRBV4-2	TRBJ2-2	ASSQEGLNTGELF
TRBV18	TRBJ2-2	ASSPKNSNPGTANTGELF
TRBV7-2	TRBJ2-3	ASSNGDRSLSDTQY